This T cell receptor beta chain was captured in a study of Graves' ophthalmopathy and Graves' hyperthyroidism. The wider study: Sampling took place at initial diagnosis, with peripheral blood obtained before any treatment.

Germline CDR1 is MNHEY and CDR2 is SVGAGI. The length of the CDR3 is 13 residues. CDR3 regions of TCR beta were amplified from RNA transcripts. Second-round multiplex PCR followed a first-round RT-PCR using HTBI primers. TCRdb re-called the multiplex PCR reads through MiXCR, storing one row per CDR3 protein. The sample shows hundreds of thousands of distinct CDR3 sequences, 20% to 25% of them seen only once. This clonotype was detected ten times or more. An end of the junction does not agree with germline; a read error may underlie this. The TCR sequence derives from a woman in her forties or fifties with Graves' ophthalmopathy. The sequenced sample was peripheral blood. The chain couples TRBV6-5 to TRBJ1-3; D remains ambiguous. The CDR3 protein is CAGSYFAGNTIYF. For the CDR3, the DNA is TGTGCCGGCAGTTACTTTGCCGGAAACACCATATATTTT.